One sample yielded the 31 T cell receptor beta chains listed below, sequenced in a study of T cell responses to AZD1222 COVID-19 vaccine (dated by TCRdb to the early 2020s). Libraries were made using the immunoSEQ multiplex PCR assay. This immuneACCESS table, as held by TCRdb, lists in-frame sequences with V and J called but not all clones. Of the missing ones, under half trace to an unresolved V gene in checked studies; the others have no known cause. This sample comprises approximately 67,000 clones, around four fifths of them detected only once. The top ten constitute 21% of the sample. What the time point label conveys for this sample: baseline before first vaccination. This sample comprised peripheral blood, obtained on day 0 of AZD1222 vaccination. The receptors stem from an adult in good health.

The gene calls are TRBV19 and TRBJ2-5; maybe TRBD1 (5 bases). Between the trimmed V and J ends, which lost 4 bases and 5 bases, there was a span of 17 bases. This CDR3 has 15 residues. Germline V lookup: CDR1 LNHDA, CDR2 SQIVND (reference sequence). CDR3 sequence reads: CASSRGSSPVETQYF. The DNA of the CDR3 is TGTGCCAGTAGTAGGGGCAGTTCCCCGGTGGAGACCCAGTACTTC.

This clone was found a few times. The chain recombines TRBV27 with TRBJ2-4; D is uncertain. Looked up from germline, CDR1 is MNHEY and CDR2 is SMNVEV (reference sequence). V lost 6 bases and J lost 1, with 13 bases in between. This CDR3 comprises 15 residues. The CDR3 reads CASSPRGWAKNIQYF. DNA of the CDR3: TGTGCCAGCAGCCCAAGAGGTTGGGCCAAAAACATTCAGTACTTC.

This sequence joins TRBV27 and TRBJ1-2; D call uncertain. Deletions cut 5 bases from V and 7 bases from J, with 14 bases between. The CDR3 length is 13 residues. Germline CDR1 and CDR2: MNHEY and SMNVEV (reference sequence). The CDR3 reads CASSRTTGSGYTF. In DNA form, the CDR3 reads TGTGCCAGCAGTAGGACGACGGGAAGTGGCTACACCTTC.

This chain joins TRBV27 and TRBJ1-1; D unclear. V lost 7 bases and J 3 bases, leaving 15 bases between the germline ends. Germline CDR1 reads MNHEY; CDR2 reads SMNVEV (reference sequence). CDR3 length equals 14 residues. The DNA for the CDR3 is TGTGCCAGCAACCCAGTCGGCCAGCACACTGAAGCTTTCTTT. This sequence encodes CASNPVGQHTEAFF.

The chain couples TRBV20-1 to TRBJ2-5; D is unclear. Germline V gene data show CDR1 as DFQATT and CDR2 as SNEGSKA (reference sequence). The CDR3 consists of 10 residues. The V and J ends lost 5 bases and 5 bases respectively, with 6 bases between them. The CDR3 region is CSAAPETQYF. In nucleotides, the CDR3 is TGCAGTGCTGCCCCGGAGACCCAGTACTTC.

The rearrangement uses TRBV5-1 and TRBJ1-1, with a possible D match to TRBD1 (5 bases). CDR3 size: 14 residues. Germline V gives CDR1 SGHRS, CDR2 YFSETQ. Trimming stripped 3 bases from V and 0 bases from J, with 9 bases between. CDR3 protein: CASSSRGMNTEAFF. Here the CDR3 DNA reads TGCGCCAGCAGCTCGCGGGGGATGAACACTGAAGCTTTCTTT.

This clone was observed a few times. The V gene is TRBV19, the J gene TRBJ1-5; 7 nucleotides agree with TRBD1. The V and J ends lost 7 bases and 4 bases, in that order; junction bases with no gene match: 4. From germline, CDR1 is LNHDA and CDR2 SQIVND (reference sequence). The CDR3 has 13 residues. The CDR3: CASTQTGNQPQHF. The CDR3 nucleotides are TGTGCCAGTACCCAGACAGGGAATCAGCCCCAGCATTTT.

The rearrangement uses TRBV9 and TRBJ2-1; the match to TRBD2 covers 15 bases. With 3 bases clipped from V and 7 bases from J, the junction kept 11 bases outside the gene matches. The CDR3 is 18 residues long. From germline, CDR1 is SGDLS and CDR2 YYNGEE. CDR3 nucleotide sequence: TGTGCCAGCAGCGCCGGGACTAGCGGGGGGTCCCAGGTGAATGAGCAGTTCTTC. Amino acids: CASSAGTSGGSQVNEQFF.

The V and J genes are TRBV5-1 and TRBJ2-6; D unclear. The V and J ends lost 0 bases and 0 bases respectively, with 7 bases between them. This CDR3 contains 16 residues. CDR1 is SGHRS and CDR2 is YFSETQ in the germline V gene. The CDR3 sequence is CASSLELPSGANVLTF. The CDR3 bases are TGCGCCAGCAGCTTGGAACTGCCCTCTGGGGCCAACGTCCTGACTTTC.

CDR3 in amino acids: CASSQFRDGSGNTIYF. The DNA for the CDR3 is TGTGCCAGCAGCCAATTTCGAGACGGTTCTGGAAACACCATATATTTT. This chain connects TRBV14 to TRBJ1-3; D unclear. V was shortened by 2 bases and J by 1 base, with 12 bases between the two germline ends. The V gene's germline CDR1 is SGHDN and CDR2 FVKESK. This CDR3 region has 16 residues.

The chain is built from TRBV28 and TRBJ2-7; 10 positions agree with TRBD2. Germline CDR1 reads MDHEN; CDR2 reads SYDVKM. The CDR3 totals 14 residues. The J segment lost 6 bases and the V segment lost 5 bases, leaving 7 bases of the junction unmatched. CDR3 sequence reads: CASSRLAGDAEQYF. CDR3 DNA: TGTGCCAGCAGTAGGCTAGCGGGAGACGCCGAGCAGTACTTC.

The chain joins TRBV20-1 to TRBJ1-1; no definite D call. Trimming shortened V by 6 bases and J by 3 bases, and 5 bases separated the two germline ends. The germline gives CDR1 DFQATT, CDR2 SNEGSKA (reference sequence). The CDR3 has 10 residues. CDR3 protein: CSAPYTEAFF. As DNA, the CDR3 is TGCAGTGCCCCCTACACTGAAGCTTTCTTT.

The chain couples TRBV18 to TRBJ2-7, with 14 bases that match TRBD2. Trimming cost V 3 bases and J 5 bases; bases outside gene matches: 6. Germline CDR1 and CDR2: KGHSH and LQKENI. This CDR3 comprises 16 residues. The CDR3: CASSPEGTSGSHEQYF. DNA of the CDR3: TGTGCCAGCTCACCGGAAGGGACTAGCGGGAGTCACGAGCAGTACTTC. The full variable domain, completed using reference TRBV18 and TRBJ2-7, is NAGVMQNPRHLVRRRGQEARLRCSPMKGHSHVYWYRQLPEEGLKFMVYLQKENIIDESGMPKERFSAEFPKEGPSILRIQQVVRGDSAAYFCASSPEGTSGSHEQYFGPGTRLTVT.

CDR3 protein: CASSLFGQGRPQHF. The CDR3 bases are TGTGCCAGCAGTTTATTTGGACAGGGACGGCCCCAGCATTTT. The chain links TRBV28 to TRBJ1-5; 8 positions agree with TRBD1. The CDR3 length is 14 residues. The V segment lost 1 base and the J segment 9 bases; nucleotides outside the gene matches: 5. Looked up from germline, CDR1 is MDHEN and CDR2 is SYDVKM.

The genes are TRBV29-1 and TRBJ1-2; D is uncertain. The CDR3 totals 14 residues. The germline V gene has CDR1 SQVTM and CDR2 ANQGSEA. V lost 7 bases and J 0 bases, leaving 15 bases between the germline ends. The chain's CDR3 is CSATQNAANYGYTF. CDR3 coding DNA: TGCAGCGCCACTCAAAACGCAGCTAACTATGGCTACACCTTC.

The chain recombines TRBV5-4 with TRBJ2-5; D assignment may be TRBD1 or TRBD2 (5 bases each). V lost 6 bases and J 3 bases, leaving 12 bases between the germline ends. The germline V gene has CDR1 SGHNT and CDR2 YYREEE (reference sequence). The CDR3 covers 13 residues. This chain's CDR3 is CASNGRGEETQYF. CDR3 in DNA: TGTGCCAGCAACGGTAGGGGAGAAGAGACCCAGTACTTC.

V gene TRBV6-2 or TRBV6-3 combines with J gene TRBJ1-6; TRBD1 might be the D (6 bases). The CDR3 loop spans 16 amino acids. V was trimmed by 4 bases and J by 0 bases, leaving 10 bases between them. Per germline, CDR1 MNHEY and CDR2 SVGEGT. CDR3 protein: CASSFDRSSYNSPLHF. DNA of the CDR3: TGTGCCAGCAGTTTCGACAGGAGCTCCTATAATTCACCCCTCCACTTT.

The chain uses TRBV28 and TRBJ2-4; D is perhaps TRBD2 (6 bases). This CDR3 region has 13 residues. The V gene lost 4 bases and the J gene lost 8 bases, with 12 bases spanning the gap. Germline CDR1 reads MDHEN; CDR2 reads SYDVKM. CDR3 sequence (DNA): TGTGCCAGCAGTTCCGGAGGGGAGGACATTCAGTACTTC. It translates to CASSSGGEDIQYF.

The chain uses TRBV27 and TRBJ1-4; D not certain. CDR1 is MNHEY and CDR2 is SMNVEV in the germline V gene (reference sequence). Trimming left V 7 bases short and J 3 bases short, with 9 bases between. The CDR3 spans 13 residues. The CDR3 loop is CASTTSPNEKLFF. CDR3 DNA sequence: TGTGCCAGCACCACTTCGCCTAATGAAAAACTGTTTTTT.

This sequence joins TRBV5-6 and TRBJ2-2; 11 positions match TRBD2. The CDR3 sequence is 16 residues long. Germline trimming cut 3 bases from V and 1 base from J; bases unmatched to any gene: 2. Germline V lookup: CDR1 SGHDT, CDR2 YYEEEE. The CDR3 reads CASSSGLAVNTGELFF. Here the CDR3 DNA reads TGTGCCAGCAGCTCGGGACTAGCGGTGAACACCGGGGAGCTGTTTTTT.

This clone was counted only a few times. The chain couples TRBV19 to TRBJ2-4, with D possibly being TRBD2 (5 bases). Germline CDR1 reads LNHDA; CDR2 reads SQIVND (reference sequence). The CDR3 runs to 14 residues. V lost 5 bases and J 4 bases, leaving 12 bases between the germline ends. The CDR3: CASSSPGWKNIQYF. As DNA, the CDR3 is TGTGCCAGTAGTTCCCCGGGATGGAAAAACATTCAGTACTTC.

The chain has TRBV7-2 and TRBJ2-4; 10 bases align to TRBD1. This CDR3 has 17 residues. CDR1 and CDR2 (germline): SGHTA, FQGNSA. V shed 5 bases and J 0 bases; nucleotides not matched to a gene: 7. The CDR3 sequence is CASSPGTGARAKNIQYF. In DNA form, the CDR3 reads TGTGCCAGCAGCCCAGGGACAGGGGCAAGAGCCAAAAACATTCAGTACTTC. The complete variable domain, with remaining parts taken from reference TRBV7-2 and TRBJ2-4, reads GAGVSQSPSNKVTEKGKDVELRCDPISGHTALYWYRQSLGQGLEFLIYFQGNSAPDKSGLPSDRFSAERTGGSVSTLTIQRTQQEDSAVYLCASSPGTGARAKNIQYFGAGTRLSVL.

This clone was recorded only once. The CDR3 sequence: CASSSETGIGEKLFF. The CDR3 DNA sequence: TGTGCCAGCAGCTCGGAAACAGGCATTGGTGAAAAACTGTTTTTT. The chain is built from TRBV7-6 and TRBJ1-4; D is possibly TRBD1 (5 bases). CDR3 length equals 15 residues. Trimming removed 4 bases at V and 7 bases at J, with 16 bases between. Germline values: CDR1 SGHVS, CDR2 FNYEAQ.

The rearrangement joins TRBV6-5 to TRBJ1-1; the D gene is possibly TRBD1 (5 bases). V gave up 8 bases and J gave up 0 bases, with 10 bases separating them. CDR3 size: 13 residues. The germline V gene encodes CDR1 MNHEY and CDR2 SVGAGI. The DNA of the CDR3 is TGTGCCAGCGGGGCAGGGATGAACACTGAAGCTTTCTTT. This sequence encodes CASGAGMNTEAFF.

This clone was seen only a few times. V and J are TRBV29-1 and TRBJ1-2, with D possibly TRBD1 on 6 matching bases. This CDR3 is 12 amino acids long. Deletions cut 3 bases from V and 7 bases from J, with 12 bases between. Germline V CDR1 and CDR2: SQVTM, ANQGSEA. The DNA for the CDR3 is TGCAGCGTTGACAGGGGCATCTTTGGCTACACCTTC. Amino acids: CSVDRGIFGYTF.

The chain uses TRBV25-1 and TRBJ1-5; D unresolved. This CDR3 comprises 14 residues. The germline V gene has CDR1 MGHDK and CDR2 SYGVNS. V was clipped by 3 bases and J by 6 bases, with 12 bases between them. CDR3 bases: TGTGCCAGCAGTGACCCAGGACGCAGTCAGCCCCAGCATTTT. This gives the protein CASSDPGRSQPQHF.

The CDR3: CASSIAAGPYEQYF. In DNA form, the CDR3 reads TGTGCCAGTAGTATAGCCGCAGGGCCCTACGAGCAGTACTTC. The chain employs TRBV19 and TRBJ2-7, with D possibly matching TRBD1 (5 bases). CDR3 size: 14 residues. The germline V gene has CDR1 LNHDA and CDR2 SQIVND (reference sequence). Trimming left V 1 base short and J 2 bases short, with 9 bases between.

The gene calls are TRBV27 and TRBJ2-1, with D uncertain. The germline V gene encodes CDR1 MNHEY and CDR2 SMNVEV (reference sequence). This CDR3 has 13 amino acids. The germline V and J ends were trimmed by 2 bases and 5 bases, with 7 bases remaining between them. CDR3 coding DNA: TGTGCCAGCAGTTTAGTGGCGAACAATGAGCAGTTCTTC. This gives the protein CASSLVANNEQFF.

The chain carries TRBV27 and TRBJ1-1, with D perhaps matching TRBD1 (5 bases). Germline CDR1 MNHEY, CDR2 SMNVEV (reference sequence). Trimming took off 0 bases at V and 12 bases at J, with 23 bases between the two ends. The CDR3 is made up of 16 amino acids. The CDR3 bases are TGTGCCAGCAGTTTATCGAACCCGGGGCGGTCTGGTGGGACTTTCTTT. Its translation is CASSLSNPGRSGGTFF.

The count of this clone is one. The chain is built from TRBV19 and TRBJ1-2; possibly TRBD1 for D (6 bases). Germline lookup yields CDR1 LNHDA and CDR2 SQIVND (reference sequence). CDR3 length: 13 residues. The germline V and J ends were trimmed by 4 bases and 2 bases, with 8 bases remaining between them. CDR3 sequence: CASSTGVNYGYTF. The CDR3 coding sequence is TGTGCCAGTAGTACAGGGGTGAACTATGGCTACACCTTC.

This clone occurred once. The chain combines TRBV6-2 or TRBV6-3 with TRBJ1-4, with D maybe TRBD1 (5 bases). CDR3 length: 19 residues. V was shortened by 5 bases and J by 1 base, with 23 bases between the two germline ends. Germline assignment: CDR1 MNHEY and CDR2 SVGEGT. This CDR3 is CASSNAVDILRGTNEKLFF. Here the CDR3 DNA reads TGTGCCAGCAGTAACGCCGTAGACATCTTAAGGGGAACTAATGAAAAACTGTTTTTT.